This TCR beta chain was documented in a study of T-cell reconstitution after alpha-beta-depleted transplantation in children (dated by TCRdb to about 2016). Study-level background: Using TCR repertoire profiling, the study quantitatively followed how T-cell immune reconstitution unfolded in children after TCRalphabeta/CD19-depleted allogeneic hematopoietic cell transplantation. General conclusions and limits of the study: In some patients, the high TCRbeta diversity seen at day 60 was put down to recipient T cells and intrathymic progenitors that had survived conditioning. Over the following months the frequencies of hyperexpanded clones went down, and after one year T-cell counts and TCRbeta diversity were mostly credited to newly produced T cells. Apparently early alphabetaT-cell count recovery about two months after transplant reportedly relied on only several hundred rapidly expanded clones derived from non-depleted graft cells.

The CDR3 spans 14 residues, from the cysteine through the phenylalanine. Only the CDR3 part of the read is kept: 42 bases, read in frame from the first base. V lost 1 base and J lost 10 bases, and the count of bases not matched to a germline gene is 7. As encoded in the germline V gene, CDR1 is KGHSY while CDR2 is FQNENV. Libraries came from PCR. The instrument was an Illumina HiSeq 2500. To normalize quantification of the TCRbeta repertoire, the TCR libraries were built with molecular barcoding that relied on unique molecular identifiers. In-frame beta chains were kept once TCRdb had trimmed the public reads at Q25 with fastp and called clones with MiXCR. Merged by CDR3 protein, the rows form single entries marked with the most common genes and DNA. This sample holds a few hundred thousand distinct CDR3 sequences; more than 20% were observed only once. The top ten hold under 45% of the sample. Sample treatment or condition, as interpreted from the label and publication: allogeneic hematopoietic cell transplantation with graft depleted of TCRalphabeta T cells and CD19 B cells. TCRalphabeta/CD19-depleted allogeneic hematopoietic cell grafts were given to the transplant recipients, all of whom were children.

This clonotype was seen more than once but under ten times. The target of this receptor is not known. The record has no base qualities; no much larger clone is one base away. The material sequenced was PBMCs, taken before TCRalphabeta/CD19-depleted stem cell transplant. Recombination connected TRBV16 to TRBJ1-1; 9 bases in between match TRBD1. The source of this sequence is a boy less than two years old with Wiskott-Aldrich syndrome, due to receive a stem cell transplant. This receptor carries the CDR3 CASSQWGQGSGAFF. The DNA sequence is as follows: TGTGCCAGCAGCCAATGGGGACAGGGCTCAGGAGCTTTCTTT.